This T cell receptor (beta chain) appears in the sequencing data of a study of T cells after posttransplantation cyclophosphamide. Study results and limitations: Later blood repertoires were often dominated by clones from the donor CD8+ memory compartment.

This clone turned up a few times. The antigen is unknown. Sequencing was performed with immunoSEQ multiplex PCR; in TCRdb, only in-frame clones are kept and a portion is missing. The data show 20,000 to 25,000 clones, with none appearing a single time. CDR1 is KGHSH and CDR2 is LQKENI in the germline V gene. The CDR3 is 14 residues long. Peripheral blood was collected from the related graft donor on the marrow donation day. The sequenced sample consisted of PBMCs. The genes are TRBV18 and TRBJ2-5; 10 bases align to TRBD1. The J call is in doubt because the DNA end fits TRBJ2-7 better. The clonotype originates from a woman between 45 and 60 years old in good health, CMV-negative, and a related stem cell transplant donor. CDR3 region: CASSPGTGVYEQYF. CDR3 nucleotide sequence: TGTGCCAGCTCACCTGGGACAGGGGTGTACGAGCAGTACTTC.